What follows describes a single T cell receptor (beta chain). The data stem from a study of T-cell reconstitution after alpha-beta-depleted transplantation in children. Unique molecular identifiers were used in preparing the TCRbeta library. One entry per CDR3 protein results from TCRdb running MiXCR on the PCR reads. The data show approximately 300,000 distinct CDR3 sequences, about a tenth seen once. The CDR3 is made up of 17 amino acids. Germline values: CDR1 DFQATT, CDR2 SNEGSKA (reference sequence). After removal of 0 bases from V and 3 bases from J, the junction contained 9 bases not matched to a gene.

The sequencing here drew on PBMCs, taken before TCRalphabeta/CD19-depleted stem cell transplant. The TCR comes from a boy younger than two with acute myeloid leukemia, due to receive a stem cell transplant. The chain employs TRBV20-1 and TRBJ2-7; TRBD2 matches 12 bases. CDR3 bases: TGCAGTGCTAGAGACCTAAGACTAGCGGGGGCTTACTACGAGCAGTACTTC. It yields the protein CSARDLRLAGAYYEQYF.